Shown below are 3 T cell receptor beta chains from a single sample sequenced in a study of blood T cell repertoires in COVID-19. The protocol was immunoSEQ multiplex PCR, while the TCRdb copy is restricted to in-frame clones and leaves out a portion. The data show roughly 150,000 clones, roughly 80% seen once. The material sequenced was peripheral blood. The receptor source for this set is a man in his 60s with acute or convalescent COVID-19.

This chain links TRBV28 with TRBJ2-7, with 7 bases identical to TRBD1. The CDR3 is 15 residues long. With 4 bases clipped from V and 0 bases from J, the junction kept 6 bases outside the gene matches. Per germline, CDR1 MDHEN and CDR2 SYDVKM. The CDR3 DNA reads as TGTGCCAGCAGTTCCAACAGGGGAGTCTCCTACGAGCAGTACTTC. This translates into CASSSNRGVSYEQYF.

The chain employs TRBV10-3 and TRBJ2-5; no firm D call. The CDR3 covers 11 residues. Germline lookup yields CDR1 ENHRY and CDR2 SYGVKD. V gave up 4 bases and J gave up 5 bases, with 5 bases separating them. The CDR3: CAISARETQYF. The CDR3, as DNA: TGTGCCATCAGTGCCAGGGAGACCCAGTACTTC.

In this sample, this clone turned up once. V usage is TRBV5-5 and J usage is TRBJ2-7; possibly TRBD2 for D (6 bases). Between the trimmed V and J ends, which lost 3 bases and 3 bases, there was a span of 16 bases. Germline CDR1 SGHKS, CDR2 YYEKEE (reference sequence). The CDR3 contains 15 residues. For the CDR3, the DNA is TGTGCCAGCAGCTCCCTTGCGGGGTCCCTCTACGAGCAGTACTTC. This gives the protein CASSSLAGSLYEQYF.